This T cell receptor beta chain stems from a study of Ad26.COV2.S vaccination and SARS-CoV-2 variants. Study information: The authors gave Ad26.COV2.S intramuscularly, either once or twice 56 days apart.

To note about this clone: Its antigen is not known.

General observations from the study: Vaccine recipients and placebo recipients showed similar non-spike TCR breadth.

The treatment is: 15 to 20 received Ad26.COV2.S at low or high dose, single or two shots; about 5 received placebo; per-sample allocation not given. Sampling was done on day 63 after the first vaccine or placebo injection. Whoever gave the sample was an adult aged 18-55 years in Boston. This CDR3 comprises 15 residues. The ends were cut back, 5 bases at V and 6 bases at J, with 19 bases in the middle. CDR1 is SNHLY and CDR2 is FYNNEI in the germline V gene. Method: immunoSEQ multiplex PCR; TCRdb's copy keeps in-frame clones and lacks some. The sample yields about 370,000 clones, approximately 90% seen once.

The sequence came from a person aged 18-60 years who received the Ad26.COV2.S COVID-19 vaccine or a placebo. The chain carries TRBV2 and TRBJ2-5; D gene unclear. This specimen consisted of peripheral blood, obtained in a trial of Ad26.COV2.S vaccine versus placebo. The CDR3 nucleotides are TGTGCCAGCAGTCCAGCCTCGGGCTTTGCAAAGACCCAGTACTTC. Translation gives CASSPASGFAKTQYF.